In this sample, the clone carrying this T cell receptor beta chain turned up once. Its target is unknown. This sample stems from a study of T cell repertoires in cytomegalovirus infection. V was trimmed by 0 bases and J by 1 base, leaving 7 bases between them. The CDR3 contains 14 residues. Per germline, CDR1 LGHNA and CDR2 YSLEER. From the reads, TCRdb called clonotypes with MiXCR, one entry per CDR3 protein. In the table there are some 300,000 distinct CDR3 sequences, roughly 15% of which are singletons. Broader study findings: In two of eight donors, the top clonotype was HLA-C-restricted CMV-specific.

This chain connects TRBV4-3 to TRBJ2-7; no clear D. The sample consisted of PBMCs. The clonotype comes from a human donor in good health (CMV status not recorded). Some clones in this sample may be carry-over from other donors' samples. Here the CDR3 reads CASSQEARSYEQYF. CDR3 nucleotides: TGCGCCAGCAGCCAAGAGGCCAGGTCCTACGAGCAGTACTTC.